This is a list of T cell receptor beta chains from one sample in a study of blood T cells in healthy people across ages. Using its own MiXCR run on the 5' RACE reads, TCRdb lists one record per CDR3 protein. The data show around 800,000 distinct CDR3 sequences, around 50% seen once. Sequenced input: blood. Receptors were obtained from a man at least 80 years old in good health. Each CDR3 is given with its conserved first and last residue. D genes are given only for firm matches. The listing skips clone size in some rows; elsewhere it reads once, few, many or a size class.

cdr3_length: 13
j_call: TRBJ2-3
v_call: TRBV29-1
clone_size: many
d_call: .
cdr3_aa: CSVVMLTGDTQYF
cdr3_nt: TGCAGCGTTGTAATGTTAACAGGAGATACGCAGTATTTT

cdr3_length: 16
j_call: TRBJ2-3
v_call: TRBV7-2
clone_size: few
d_call: .
cdr3_aa: CASSLESDPSTDTQYF
cdr3_nt: TGTGCCAGCAGCTTAGAGTCCGATCCTAGCACAGATACGCAGTATTTT

cdr3_length: 15
j_call: TRBJ2-7
v_call: TRBV10-3
clone_size: .
d_call: .
cdr3_aa: CAISDTKGVGNEQYF
cdr3_nt: TGTGCCATCAGTGATACAAAGGGGGTTGGGAACGAGCAGTACTTC

cdr3_length: 19
j_call: TRBJ2-3
v_call: TRBV24-1
clone_size: .
d_call: TRBD2
cdr3_aa: CATSDTGTSGSGNTGTQYF
cdr3_nt: TGTGCCACCAGTGATACGGGGACTAGCGGGAGTGGAAACACAGGTACGCAGTATTTT

cdr3_length: 13
j_call: TRBJ2-1
v_call: TRBV5-1
clone_size: .
d_call: .
cdr3_aa: CASSLGQGGTQFF
cdr3_nt: TGCGCCAGCAGCTTAGGACAGGGAGGGACCCAGTTCTTC

cdr3_length: 17
j_call: TRBJ2-1
v_call: TRBV28
clone_size: .
d_call: TRBD2
cdr3_aa: CASSPGGASGRSNEQFF
cdr3_nt: TGTGCCAGCAGTCCTGGGGGCGCTAGCGGGAGAAGTAATGAGCAGTTCTTC

cdr3_length: 13
j_call: TRBJ2-7
v_call: TRBV7-2
clone_size: few
d_call: TRBD1
cdr3_aa: CASSWGQNYEQYF
cdr3_nt: TGTGCCAGCAGCTGGGGACAGAACTACGAGCAGTACTTC

cdr3_length: 15
j_call: TRBJ2-6
v_call: TRBV7-2
clone_size: .
d_call: .
cdr3_aa: CASGRGFSGANVLTF
cdr3_nt: TGTGCCAGCGGGAGAGGGTTCTCTGGGGCCAACGTCCTGACTTTC

cdr3_length: 13
j_call: TRBJ2-1
v_call: TRBV20-1
clone_size: .
d_call: .
cdr3_aa: CSASPGNYNEQFF
cdr3_nt: TGCAGTGCCTCCCCCGGGAACTACAATGAGCAGTTCTTC

cdr3_length: 15
j_call: TRBJ2-7
v_call: TRBV28
clone_size: few
d_call: TRBD2
cdr3_aa: CASTVGGRPTYEQYF
cdr3_nt: TGTGCCAGCACCGTTGGCGGGAGGCCTACCTACGAGCAGTACTTC

cdr3_length: 12
j_call: TRBJ1-4
v_call: TRBV20-1
clone_size: .
d_call: .
cdr3_aa: CSASGGIEKLFF
cdr3_nt: TGCAGTGCTAGCGGAGGGATTGAAAAACTGTTTTTT

cdr3_length: 12
j_call: TRBJ2-7
v_call: TRBV30
clone_size: few
d_call: .
cdr3_aa: CAWKGSPYEQYF
cdr3_nt: TGTGCCTGGAAAGGGAGTCCCTACGAGCAGTACTTC

cdr3_length: 14
j_call: TRBJ2-5
v_call: TRBV20-1
clone_size: .
d_call: TRBD2
cdr3_aa: CSALPSGPQETQYF
cdr3_nt: TGCAGTGCTCTTCCTAGCGGGCCTCAAGAGACCCAGTACTTC

cdr3_length: 16
j_call: TRBJ2-1
v_call: TRBV20-1
clone_size: .
d_call: TRBD1
cdr3_aa: CSAPPPGQGAFNEQFF
cdr3_nt: TGCAGTGCTCCTCCGCCGGGACAGGGGGCTTTCAATGAGCAGTTCTTC

cdr3_length: 11
j_call: TRBJ1-2
v_call: TRBV20-1
clone_size: .
d_call: .
cdr3_aa: CSARDLADCTF
cdr3_nt: TGCAGTGCTAGAGATTTGGCAGACTGCACCTTC

cdr3_length: 16
j_call: TRBJ2-1
v_call: TRBV7-2
clone_size: .
d_call: TRBD2
cdr3_aa: CASSPWRAGGYNEQFF
cdr3_nt: TGTGCCAGCAGCCCCTGGCGAGCGGGAGGTTACAATGAGCAGTTCTTC

cdr3_length: 12
j_call: TRBJ1-1
v_call: TRBV20-1
clone_size: .
d_call: .
cdr3_aa: CSGGTPTTEAFF
cdr3_nt: TGCAGTGGGGGGACACCCACCACTGAAGCTTTCTTT

cdr3_length: 14
j_call: TRBJ2-1
v_call: TRBV3-1
clone_size: few
d_call: .
cdr3_aa: CASSQGGQSNEQFF
cdr3_nt: TGTGCCAGCAGCCAAGGGGGGCAGTCCAATGAGCAGTTCTTC

cdr3_length: 17
j_call: TRBJ2-1
v_call: TRBV4-3
clone_size: .
d_call: TRBD1
cdr3_aa: CASSQGGGQGTYNEQFF
cdr3_nt: TGCGCCAGCAGCCAAGGTGGGGGACAGGGGACATACAATGAGCAGTTCTTC

cdr3_length: 12
j_call: TRBJ2-7
v_call: TRBV7-9
clone_size: few
d_call: .
cdr3_aa: CASSNSGDEQYF
cdr3_nt: TGTGCCAGCAGCAATAGCGGAGACGAGCAGTACTTC

cdr3_length: 13
j_call: TRBJ2-3
v_call: TRBV7-2
clone_size: .
d_call: .
cdr3_aa: CASSLRGSDTQYF
cdr3_nt: TGTGCCAGCAGCTTAAGAGGTTCAGATACGCAGTATTTT

cdr3_length: 14
j_call: TRBJ2-5
v_call: TRBV9
clone_size: .
d_call: .
cdr3_aa: CASSVGGVWNEQYF
cdr3_nt: TGTGCCAGCAGCGTAGGGGGAGTATGGAATGAGCAGTACTTC

cdr3_length: 17
j_call: TRBJ1-1
v_call: TRBV6-2/TRBV6-3
clone_size: .
d_call: TRBD1
cdr3_aa: CASSTRTDRGEDTEAFF
cdr3_nt: TGTGCCAGCAGTACCAGAACCGACAGGGGGGAAGACACTGAAGCTTTCTTT

cdr3_length: 14
j_call: TRBJ2-5
v_call: TRBV10-3
clone_size: .
d_call: .
cdr3_aa: CAISDGGSQETQYF
cdr3_nt: TGTGCCATCAGTGATGGGGGATCTCAAGAGACCCAGTACTTC

cdr3_length: 14
j_call: TRBJ2-1
v_call: TRBV29-1
clone_size: many
d_call: .
cdr3_aa: CSHAVANDGNEQFF
cdr3_nt: TGCAGCCACGCAGTAGCTAATGATGGAAATGAGCAGTTCTTC

cdr3_length: 14
j_call: TRBJ2-3
v_call: TRBV28
clone_size: .
d_call: TRBD2
cdr3_aa: CASSAPGLVDTQYF
cdr3_nt: TGTGCCAGCAGTGCACCGGGACTAGTGGATACGCAGTATTTT

cdr3_length: 17
j_call: TRBJ2-2
v_call: TRBV9
clone_size: .
d_call: TRBD1
cdr3_aa: CASSVGGTGGSDGELFF
cdr3_nt: TGTGCCAGCAGCGTAGGAGGGACAGGGGGGTCAGACGGGGAGCTGTTTTTT

cdr3_length: 13
j_call: TRBJ2-1
v_call: TRBV2
clone_size: .
d_call: .
cdr3_aa: CTTSLTLYNEQFF
cdr3_nt: TGTACCACCAGCCTTACGCTTTACAATGAGCAGTTCTTC

cdr3_length: 15
j_call: TRBJ2-3
v_call: TRBV7-2
clone_size: few
d_call: TRBD1
cdr3_aa: CASSVRGSGTDTQYF
cdr3_nt: TGTGCCAGCAGCGTCAGGGGGTCGGGCACAGATACGCAGTATTTT

cdr3_length: 13
j_call: TRBJ2-7
v_call: TRBV20-1
clone_size: .
d_call: TRBD1
cdr3_aa: CSARADRVYEQYF
cdr3_nt: TGCAGTGCTAGGGCAGACAGGGTTTACGAGCAGTACTTC